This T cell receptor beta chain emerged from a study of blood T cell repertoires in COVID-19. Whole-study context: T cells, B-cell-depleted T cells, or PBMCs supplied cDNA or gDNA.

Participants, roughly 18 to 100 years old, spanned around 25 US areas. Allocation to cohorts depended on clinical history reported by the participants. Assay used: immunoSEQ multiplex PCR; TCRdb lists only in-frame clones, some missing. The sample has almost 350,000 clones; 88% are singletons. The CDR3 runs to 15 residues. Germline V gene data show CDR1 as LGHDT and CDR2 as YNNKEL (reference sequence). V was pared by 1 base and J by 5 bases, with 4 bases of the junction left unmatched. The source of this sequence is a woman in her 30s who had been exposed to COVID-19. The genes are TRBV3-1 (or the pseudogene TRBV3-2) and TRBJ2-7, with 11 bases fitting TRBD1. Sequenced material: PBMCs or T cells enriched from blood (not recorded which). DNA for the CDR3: TGTGCCAGCAGCCAAGGGGACAGGGGGAGTGACGAGCAGTACTTC. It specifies CASSQGDRGSDEQYF.